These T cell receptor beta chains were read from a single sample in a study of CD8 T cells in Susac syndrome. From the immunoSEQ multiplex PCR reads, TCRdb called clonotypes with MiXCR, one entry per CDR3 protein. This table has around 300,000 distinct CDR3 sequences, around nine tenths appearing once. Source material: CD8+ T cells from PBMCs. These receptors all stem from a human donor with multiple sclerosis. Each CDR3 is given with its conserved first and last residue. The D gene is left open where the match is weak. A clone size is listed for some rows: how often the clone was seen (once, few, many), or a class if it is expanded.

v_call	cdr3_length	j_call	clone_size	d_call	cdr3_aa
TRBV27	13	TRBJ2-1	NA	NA	CASSWTHYNEQFF
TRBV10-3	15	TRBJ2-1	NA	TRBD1	CAISEGQGAYNEQFF
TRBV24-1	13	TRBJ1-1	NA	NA	CATSETDGTEAFF
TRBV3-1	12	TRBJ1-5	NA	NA	CASSSVGPLRHF
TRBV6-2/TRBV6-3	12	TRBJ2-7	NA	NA	CASSRQAYEQYF
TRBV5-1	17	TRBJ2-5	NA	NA	CASSLAHIRGPGETQYF
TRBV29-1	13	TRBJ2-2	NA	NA	CSVEQENTGELFF
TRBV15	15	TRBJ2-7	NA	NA	CATSSAIGSSYEQYF
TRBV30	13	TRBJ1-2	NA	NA	CALLRGSNYGYTF
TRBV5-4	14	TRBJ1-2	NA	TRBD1	CASSLDRVNYGYTF
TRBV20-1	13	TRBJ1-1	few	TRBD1	CSATGQGHTEAFF
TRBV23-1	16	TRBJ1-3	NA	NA	CASSQSGPGDGNTIYF
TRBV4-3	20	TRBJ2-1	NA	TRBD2	CASSQEEAPSSGRGDNEQFF
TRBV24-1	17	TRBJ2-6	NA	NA	CATSDPDKSPGANVLTF
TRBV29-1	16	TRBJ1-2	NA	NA	CSVGGTQPEANYGYTF
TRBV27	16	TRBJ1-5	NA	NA	CASSLSPTVSNQPQHF
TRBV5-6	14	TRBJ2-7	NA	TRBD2	CASSTLAGLYEQYF
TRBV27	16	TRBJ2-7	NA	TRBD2	CASSSPRERESYEQYF
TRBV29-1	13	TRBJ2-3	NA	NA	CSVETASTDTQYF
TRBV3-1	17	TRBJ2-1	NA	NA	CASSQDKMAVRHNEQFF
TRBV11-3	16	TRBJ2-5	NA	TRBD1	CASSLWSTGAPGAQYF
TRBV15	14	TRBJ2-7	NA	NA	CATSRDRLAYEQYF
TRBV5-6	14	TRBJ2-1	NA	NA	CASSLGTAGNEQFF
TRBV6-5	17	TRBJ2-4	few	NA	CASSSLRGRGAKNIQYF
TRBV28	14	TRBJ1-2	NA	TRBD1	CASSGTGNIYGYTF
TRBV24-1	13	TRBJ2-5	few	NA	CATSPDSQETQYF
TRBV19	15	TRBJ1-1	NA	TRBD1	CASSPWTGINTEAFF
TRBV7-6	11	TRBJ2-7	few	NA	CASRRTIEQYF
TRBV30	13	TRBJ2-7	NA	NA	CAWSSGGFLGADF
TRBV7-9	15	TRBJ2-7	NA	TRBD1	CASSNRDRGSYEQYF
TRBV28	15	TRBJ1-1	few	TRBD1	CASSPNRGRNTEAFF
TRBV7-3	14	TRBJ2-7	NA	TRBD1	CASSPTGAPYEQYF
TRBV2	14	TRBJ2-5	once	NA	CASSDSLRIETQYF
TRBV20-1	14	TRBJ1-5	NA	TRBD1	CSAPGQGRNQPQHF
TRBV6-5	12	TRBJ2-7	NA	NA	CASRAGTYEQYF
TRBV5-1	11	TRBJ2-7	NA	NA	CASSVGHEQYF
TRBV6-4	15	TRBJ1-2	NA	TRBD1	CASSEEGQGRDGYTF
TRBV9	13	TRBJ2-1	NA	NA	CASSPSRDNEQFF
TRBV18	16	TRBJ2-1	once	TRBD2	CASSPGTSVSYNEQFF
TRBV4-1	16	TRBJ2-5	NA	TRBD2	CASSQHSGRAGETQYF
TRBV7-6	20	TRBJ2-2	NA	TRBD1	CASSRTPGTGGGLVTGELFF
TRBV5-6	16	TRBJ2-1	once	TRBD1	CASSMRGQGIYNEQFF
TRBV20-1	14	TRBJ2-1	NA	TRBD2	CSVLGLADYNEQFF
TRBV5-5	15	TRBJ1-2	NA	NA	CASSLDPTVNYGYTF
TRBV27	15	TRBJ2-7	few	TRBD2	CASRAGTSGTYEQYF
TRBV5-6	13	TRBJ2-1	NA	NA	CASSPSPPSEQFF
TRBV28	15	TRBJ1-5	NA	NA	CASSFRGGGNQPQHF
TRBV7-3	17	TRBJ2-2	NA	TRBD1	CASSLSGTGRDTGELFF
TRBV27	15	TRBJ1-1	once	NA	CASSPGGRGNTEAFF
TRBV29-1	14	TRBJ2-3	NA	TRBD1	CSVSGQGALDTQYF
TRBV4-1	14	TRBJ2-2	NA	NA	CASSQDGYTGELFF
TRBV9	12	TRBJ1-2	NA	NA	CASSDHPGGYTF
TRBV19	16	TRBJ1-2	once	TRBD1	CASSIGTRGTDYGYTF
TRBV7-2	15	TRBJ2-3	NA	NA	CASSPGLGQTDTQYF
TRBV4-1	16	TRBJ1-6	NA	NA	CASSPIGGFYNSPLHF